This T cell receptor beta chain was recorded in a study of circulating and synovial CD4+ cells in juvenile arthritis. The method was immunoSEQ multiplex PCR; TCRdb's version includes in-frame clones alone and lacks a portion of them. The profile shows about 1,400 clones, around 90% of them singletons. Germline CDR1 is LNHDA and CDR2 is SQIVND (reference sequence). The CDR3 extends over 15 amino acids. Remarks on this clone: Sequence at one end of the junction differs from germline and may be a read error.

This TCR was recovered from a human donor with juvenile idiopathic arthritis. The chain has TRBV19 and TRBJ1-5, with D uncertain. Material: HLA-DR+ CD4+ T cells from blood. Indicated subset: circulating pathogenic-like lymphocytes, sorted as HLA-DR+CD14-CD3+CD4+CD25low/- blood T cells. CDR3 amino acids: CASSIAGYQNQPQHF. DNA of the CDR3: TGTGCCAGTAGCATAGCGGGTTACCAAAATCAGCCCCAGCATTTT.